These 10 T cell receptor beta chains were sequenced from one sample in a study of T cells of healthy individuals. TCRdb processed the 5' RACE reads anew with MiXCR; each CDR3 protein has one entry. Of around 100,000 distinct CDR3 sequences listed, around 17% are singletons. These receptors originate from a human donor in good health.

This clonotype came up a few times. At one end the junction does not follow the germline gene, possibly because of a read error. This chain joins TRBV20-1 and TRBJ2-7; D remains unclear. Germline V gene lookup returns CDR1 DFQATT and CDR2 SNEGSKA (reference sequence). This CDR3 spans 11 amino acids. The DNA of the CDR3 is TGCAGTGCTTCTCTTGAGTACGTGCAGTACTTC. Its protein product is CSASLEYVQYF.

This chain uses TRBV5-1 with TRBJ1-2; weak D call: TRBD1 (5 bases). This CDR3 is built from 17 residues. Germline values: CDR1 SGHRS, CDR2 YFSETQ. V was trimmed by 1 base and J by 4 bases, leaving 20 bases between them. CDR3 nucleotide sequence: TGCGCCAGCAGCTTGACCCACCGGGGGAGGTCAAGCTATGGCTACACCTTC. Its protein is CASSLTHRGRSSYGYTF.

The chain carries TRBV7-9 and TRBJ2-2; perhaps TRBD1 as D (6 bases). Trimming took off 2 bases at V and 7 bases at J, with 14 bases between the two ends. The CDR3 extends over 15 amino acids. CDR1 is SEHNR, CDR2 FQNEAQ, per germline (reference sequence). The CDR3 sequence is CASSLSSGAGGELFF. Here the CDR3 DNA reads TGTGCCAGCAGCTTATCGTCAGGGGCTGGCGGGGAGCTGTTTTTT.

In the case of this clonotype: A much larger clone lies a single base off, so this may be a read error. This chain connects TRBV18 to TRBJ2-3, with D possibly TRBD2 on 6 matching bases. The germline V gene encodes CDR1 KGHSH and CDR2 LQKENI. This CDR3 comprises 14 residues. In DNA form, the CDR3 reads TGTGCCGGCTCATCGCGGGAAACCACAGATACGCAGTATTTT. Protein product: CAGSSRETTDTQYF.

This clonotype came up a few times. This chain links TRBV4-2 with TRBJ1-2; 10 bases fit TRBD1. This CDR3 comprises 15 residues. Germline V CDR1 and CDR2: LGHNA, YNFKEQ. The V segment lost 5 bases and the J segment 7 bases; nucleotides outside the gene matches: 10. CDR3: CASSTPGQGLVGYTF. In DNA form, the CDR3 reads TGTGCCAGCAGCACGCCGGGACAGGGGTTGGTTGGCTACACCTTC.

This clonotype was counted many times. The DNA of the CDR3 is TGTGCCACCAGCAGTAGACTACCAGATGCCATCGCCGCCTACGAGCAGTACTTC. Amino acids: CATSSRLPDAIAAYEQYF. V and J are TRBV15 and TRBJ2-7; D possibly corresponds to TRBD2 (5 bases). This CDR3 spans 18 amino acids. Germline V gives CDR1 LNHNV, CDR2 YYDKDF (reference sequence). V gave up 3 bases and J gave up 2 bases, with 23 bases separating them.

The table lists this clonotype with many counts. The CDR3 DNA reads as TGTGCCAGCAGGTTAACTAGCGGGTCAATACGGGCCTACGAGCAGTACTTC. Amino acids: CASRLTSGSIRAYEQYF. The chain has TRBV28 and TRBJ2-7; TRBD2 agrees at 9 bases. The CDR3 has 17 amino acids. V lost 6 bases to trimming and J lost 2 bases; unmatched junction nucleotides: 14. CDR1 and CDR2 from the germline V gene are MDHEN and SYDVKM.

This clonotype was seen a few times. The chain combines TRBV20-1 with TRBJ1-6, with a possible D match to TRBD1 (5 bases). Trimming removed 4 bases at V and 8 bases at J, with 12 bases between. The CDR3 extends over 13 amino acids. The V gene's germline CDR1 is DFQATT and CDR2 SNEGSKA (reference sequence). The CDR3 nucleotides are TGCAGTGCTAACTTAGGGGTAGATTCACCCCTCCACTTT. It encodes CSANLGVDSPLHF.

V usage is TRBV7-2 and J usage is TRBJ1-4; tentatively, D is TRBD1 (6 bases). The CDR3 spans 15 residues. The germline V gene has CDR1 SGHTA and CDR2 FQGNSA. V was cut by 6 bases and J by 4 bases, with 15 bases left in between. The CDR3 region is CASSPGGALNEKLFF. DNA of the CDR3: TGTGCCAGCAGTCCCGGGGGGGCCCTTAATGAAAAACTGTTTTTT.

At least ten counts were recorded for this clonotype. The V call is TRBV12-3 or TRBV12-4, the J call TRBJ1-1; D gene uncertain. Trimming removed 6 bases from V and 1 base from J, with 6 bases in between. The CDR3 covers 12 residues. For the CDR3, the DNA is TGTGCCAGCAGGGAATCGAACACTGAAGCTTTCTTT. Its protein is CASRESNTEAFF.